Below, 16 T cell receptor beta chains from the same sample are listed, as sequenced in a study of early T cells in non-severe SARS-CoV-2 infection. MiXCR, run by TCRdb on the 5' RACE reads, gives a single entry per CDR3 protein. Among 30,000 to 40,000 distinct CDR3 sequences listed, about 10% were seen once. Input material: whole blood. These receptor sequences come from an adult who was a healthcare worker with PCR-confirmed SARS-CoV-2 infection or an uninfected control (not recorded which).

The table lists this clonotype with many counts. The CDR3 region is CASSPPSGLPGEKLFF. In nucleotides, the CDR3 is TGTGCCAGCTCACCTCCGAGCGGGCTCCCGGGGGAAAAACTGTTTTTT. The chain employs TRBV18 and TRBJ1-4; no reliable D call. CDR3 size: 16 residues. Deletions cut 3 bases from V and 8 bases from J, with 19 bases between. Germline V gives CDR1 KGHSH, CDR2 LQKENI.

The rearrangement uses TRBV11-1 and TRBJ2-7; D unclear. CDR1 and CDR2 from the germline V gene are SGHAT and FQDESV (reference sequence). Trimming took 5 bases from V and 4 from J, leaving 18 bases between them. The CDR3 has 15 amino acids. This chain's CDR3 is CASSQGLDSIYEQYF. CDR3 in DNA: TGTGCCAGCAGCCAAGGCCTCGACTCAATATACGAGCAGTACTTC.

This clonotype was recorded at least ten times. The V gene is TRBV6-1, the J gene TRBJ2-7; weak D call: TRBD1 (6 bases). The CDR3 has 15 residues. Between the trimmed V and J ends, which lost 3 bases and 0 bases, there was a span of 12 bases. CDR1 and CDR2 from the germline V gene are MNHNS and SASEGT. As DNA, the CDR3 is TGTGCCAGCAGTGATGACCAGGGGAGCTCCTACGAGCAGTACTTC. Translated: CASSDDQGSSYEQYF.

V and J are TRBV20-1 and TRBJ1-1; unclear D gene. This CDR3 contains 13 residues. V lost 1 base and J lost 0, with 6 bases in between. The germline V gene encodes CDR1 DFQATT and CDR2 SNEGSKA (reference sequence). The CDR3 here is CSARAPLNTEAFF. CDR3 DNA: TGCAGTGCTAGAGCTCCACTGAACACTGAAGCTTTCTTT.

This clonotype has ten or more counts. The chain has TRBV12-3 or TRBV12-4 and TRBJ2-6; no clear D gene. This CDR3 has 13 residues. The V and J ends lost 11 bases and 1 base respectively, with 9 bases between them. CDR3 nucleotide sequence: TGTGCCGGCCGGGTGTCTGGGGCCAACGTCCTGACTTTC. Protein product: CAGRVSGANVLTF.

This clonotype appeared a few times. The chain carries TRBV29-1 and TRBJ2-1, with 8 bases fitting TRBD2. V shed 4 bases, J shed 2 bases, and the junction held 7 bases outside the gene matches. The CDR3 totals 15 residues. Germline CDR1 and CDR2: SQVTM and ANQGSEA. CDR3 amino acids: CSVVARGATYNEQFF. The CDR3 bases are TGCAGCGTTGTGGCGCGGGGGGCAACCTACAATGAGCAGTTCTTC.

The rearrangement links TRBV10-1 to TRBJ2-3; D remains unclear. Germline V gene lookup returns CDR1 WNHNN and CDR2 SYGVQD (reference sequence). There are 14 residues in the CDR3. V was clipped by 6 bases and J by 4 bases, with 14 bases between them. CDR3 in amino acids: CASSPAYGADTQYF. CDR3 sequence (DNA): TGCGCCAGCAGCCCGGCCTATGGGGCAGATACGCAGTATTTT.

This clonotype occurred many times. The chain couples TRBV5-4 to TRBJ2-5; TRBD2 might be the D (6 bases). With 0 bases removed from V and 2 bases from J, the gap between germline ends came to 11 bases. The germline V gene has CDR1 SGHNT and CDR2 YYREEE (reference sequence). CDR3 size: 15 residues. In DNA, the CDR3 is TGTGCCAGCAGCTTGGGACTAGGTTCGCAAGAGACCCAGTACTTC. Its protein product is CASSLGLGSQETQYF.

This clonotype was seen ten or more times. A junction end diverges from the germline sequence, so it may reflect a read error. The chain couples TRBV25-1 to TRBJ2-7; TRBD1 is a possible D gene (6 bases). Germline CDR1 MGHDK, CDR2 SYGVNS. The CDR3 totals 14 residues. The CDR3 region is CASREWTASFEQYF. The CDR3 bases are TGTGCCAGCAGGGAATGGACAGCGTCCTTCGAGCAGTACTTC.

In this sample, this clonotype turned up a few times. The chain joins TRBV12-3 or TRBV12-4 to TRBJ2-3; a weak D match, TRBD2 (5 bases). Deletions cut 5 bases from V and 1 base from J, with 16 bases between. The CDR3 spans 16 residues. DNA for the CDR3: TGTGCCAGCAGTCTCCAACCGGGGAGAGGCACAGATACGCAGTATTTT. Its protein is CASSLQPGRGTDTQYF.

The sample holds a few counts of this clonotype. This chain uses TRBV10-3 with TRBJ2-5; D not resolved. CDR1 and CDR2 from the germline V gene are ENHRY and SYGVKD. V was clipped by 0 bases and J by 8 bases, with 13 bases between them. The CDR3 runs to 14 residues. The CDR3 spells CAISESIPLDTQYF. The DNA for the CDR3 is TGTGCCATCAGTGAGTCGATCCCCCTGGATACCCAGTACTTC.

In this sample, this clonotype turned up many times. The chain joins TRBV20-1 to TRBJ1-4, with TRBD1 identical over 7 bases. CDR3 length: 16 residues. The germline V gene has CDR1 DFQATT and CDR2 SNEGSKA (reference sequence). V trimming: 5 bases; J trimming: 0 bases; junction bases outside the gene matches: 9. CDR3 protein: CSAVTGTVATNEKLFF. As DNA, the CDR3 is TGCAGTGCTGTCACCGGGACAGTTGCAACTAATGAAAAACTGTTTTTT.

In this sample, this clonotype turned up once. This chain uses TRBV20-1 with TRBJ2-3, with 9 bases aligning to TRBD1. CDR1 DFQATT and CDR2 SNEGSKA come from the germline V gene (reference sequence). This CDR3 contains 14 residues. J lost 1 base, V lost 4 bases, and 3 bases had no gene match. The DNA of the CDR3 is TGCAGTGCTAAGGACAGGGGTGGCACAGATACGCAGTATTTT. The encoded protein is CSAKDRGGTDTQYF.

The table lists this clonotype with many counts. The chain is built from TRBV6-5 and TRBJ1-2; 8 bases line up with TRBD1. CDR1 MNHEY and CDR2 SVGAGI come from the germline V gene. This CDR3 is 15 amino acids long. J gave up 7 bases and V 2 bases, and 9 bases lay outside the gene matches. Here the CDR3 reads CASSYTVGQGGGYTF. The CDR3, as DNA: TGTGCCAGCAGTTACACCGTAGGACAGGGAGGTGGCTACACCTTC.

This clonotype appeared many times. The rearrangement uses TRBV27 and TRBJ2-7; tentatively, D is TRBD1 (6 bases). The CDR3 has 20 residues. Germline CDR1 is MNHEY and CDR2 is SMNVEV (reference sequence). Deletions cut 4 bases from V and 0 bases from J, with 28 bases between. The CDR3 DNA follows: TGTGCCAGCAGTTCCAACCTGAGGACAGACGATACCCTGCGCTCCTACGAGCAGTACTTC. It encodes CASSSNLRTDDTLRSYEQYF.

This clonotype was observed many times. The J gene is TRBJ1-5, the V gene TRBV2; a weak D match, TRBD1 (5 bases). V gave up 4 bases and J gave up 1 base, with 11 bases separating them. CDR3 length: 15 amino acids. Per germline, CDR1 SNHLY and CDR2 FYNNEI. The CDR3 DNA reads as TGTGCCAGCAGTGCCGGGGCCCGAAGCAATCAGCCCCAGCATTTT. Amino acid sequence: CASSAGARSNQPQHF. The variable domain in full, with the rest retrieved from reference TRBV2 and TRBJ1-5, is EPEVTQTPSHQVTQMGQEVILRCVPISNHLYFYWYRQILGQKVEFLVSFYNNEISEKSEIFDDQFSVERPDGSNFTLKIRSTKLEDSAMYFCASSAGARSNQPQHFGDGTRLSIL.